The T cell receptor beta chain described here comes from a study of regulatory T cells in long-lasting Graves disease. Study-level findings and limits: Preferential use of TRBV28, TRBJ1-2 and TRBJ2-5 was seen in persistent disease.

To make TCR beta libraries, researchers used iRepertoire HTBI primers and Arm-PCR of CDR3 regions. Each CDR3 protein gets one entry after TCRdb re-called the multiplex PCR reads with MiXCR. The sample contains 400,000 to 500,000 distinct CDR3 sequences, less than 20% of which appear only once. The germline V gene encodes CDR1 DFQATT and CDR2 SNEGSKA (reference sequence). The CDR3 contains 10 residues. V lost 4 bases to trimming and J lost 5 bases, with 5 bases between them. The table lists this clonotype with many counts. Its target is not known. Time point specified: newly diagnosed GD, antithyroid drugs for less than 3 months. The TCR library was prepared using RNA isolated from PBMCs. The data also belong to a second study, concerning T cells in Graves' hyperthyroidism and ophthalmopathy. That report notes: Patients were excluded because of uncontrolled infection, other autoimmune disease, pregnancy or lactation. Diagnoses rested on clinical symptoms, serum thyroxine and TRAb, thyroid ultrasound and orbital computed tomography.

This clonotype originated in a woman aged 18-29 years with Graves disease. The sample consisted of peripheral blood mononuclear cells (PBMCs), taken at new diagnosis, from a patient treated with antithyroid drugs. V usage is TRBV20-1 and J usage is TRBJ2-5, with unresolved D. CDR3 DNA sequence: TGCAGTGCTAAATCGGAGACCCAGTACTTC. This translates into CSAKSETQYF.